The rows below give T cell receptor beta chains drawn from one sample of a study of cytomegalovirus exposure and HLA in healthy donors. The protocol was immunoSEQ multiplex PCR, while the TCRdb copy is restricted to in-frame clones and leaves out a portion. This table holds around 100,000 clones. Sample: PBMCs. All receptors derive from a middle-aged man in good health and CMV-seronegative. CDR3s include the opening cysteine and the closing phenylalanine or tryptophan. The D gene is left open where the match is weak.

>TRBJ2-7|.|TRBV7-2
CASSLGPGAYEQYF
TGTGCCAGCAGCTTAGGGCCAGGGGCCTACGAGCAGTACTTC
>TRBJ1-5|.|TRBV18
CASSRGSNQPQHF
TGTGCCAGCTCCCGGGGAAGCAATCAGCCCCAGCATTTT
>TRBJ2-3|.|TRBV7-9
CASSLTRITDTQYF
TGTGCCAGCAGCTTAACTAGGATTACAGATACGCAGTATTTT
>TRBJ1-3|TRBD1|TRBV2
CASNELGQGAGNTIYF
TGTGCCAGCAACGAACTCGGGCAGGGGGCTGGAAACACCATATATTTT
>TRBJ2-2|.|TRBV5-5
CASSSAGHGELFF
TGTGCCAGCAGCTCCGCAGGGCACGGGGAGCTGTTTTTT
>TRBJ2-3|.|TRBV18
CASSLDSFPDTQYF
TGTGCCAGCTCACTGGACAGTTTTCCAGATACGCAGTATTTT
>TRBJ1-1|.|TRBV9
CASSAGGLDTEAFF
TGTGCCAGCAGCGCCGGTGGGCTGGACACTGAAGCTTTCTTT
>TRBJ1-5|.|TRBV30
CAWSRRVREPQHF
TGTGCCTGGAGTCGACGGGTCAGGGAGCCCCAGCATTTT
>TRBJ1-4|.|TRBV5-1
CASSWGTASLNEKLFF
TGCGCCAGCAGCTGGGGGACTGCGAGTCTTAATGAAAAACTGTTTTTT
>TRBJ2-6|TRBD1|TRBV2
CASSGDRRSGANVLTF
TGTGCCAGCAGTGGGGACAGACGCTCTGGGGCCAACGTCCTGACTTTC
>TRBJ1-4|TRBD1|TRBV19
CASTRTDRATNEKLFF
TGTGCCAGTACCAGAACAGACAGGGCAACTAATGAAAAACTGTTTTTT